The clone carrying this TCR beta chain was recorded only once. The antigen remains undetermined. The germline V gene has CDR1 SGHTS and CDR2 YDEGEE. There are 14 residues in the CDR3. The V end lost 5 bases, the J end lost 2 bases, and 12 bases lay between the germline ends. Assay: immunoSEQ multiplex PCR; the TCRdb copy retains only in-frame clones and omits some. The sample records about 16,000 clones, 70% to 90% being singletons. The record originates from a study of OX40 agonist ivuxolimab in advanced cancers. Study-wide findings and caveats: Clonal expansion among partial responders at 0.1-3.0 mg/kg ranked near the lowest. By week 6 at 0.1 to 3.0 mg/kg, blood CD4+ and CD8+ T cells had expanded clonally.

This chain links TRBV5-8 with TRBJ2-3; D remains ambiguous. The sequencing here drew on CD4+ or CD8+ T cells sorted from blood, taken in a trial of the OX40 agonist ivuxolimab. The clonotype comes from an adult with an advanced solid tumor such as melanoma, head and neck, liver or kidney cancer. CDR3 nucleotide sequence: TGTGCCAGCAGGGCAGGAGTAAACACAGATACGCAGTATTTT. The encoded protein is CASRAGVNTDTQYF. The full variable domain, completed using reference TRBV5-8 and TRBJ2-3, is EAGVTQSPTHLIKTRGQQATLRCSPISGHTSVYWYQQALGLGLQFLLWYDEGEERNRGNFPPRFSGRQFPNYSSELNVNALELEDSALYLCASRAGVNTDTQYFGPGTRLTVL.